This is a list of T cell receptor beta chains from one sample in a study of cytomegalovirus exposure and HLA in healthy donors. Sequencing was performed with immunoSEQ multiplex PCR; in TCRdb, only in-frame clones are kept and a portion is missing. The table shows fewer than 250,000 clones, with roughly 87% occurring only once. Material: PBMCs. The receptors here all came from a man between 35 and 55 years old in good health and CMV-seropositive. CDR3s include the opening cysteine and the closing phenylalanine or tryptophan. D genes are given only for firm matches. Clone size is given for some rows only: seen once, a few or many times, or a class if the clone is expanded.

v_gene,d_gene,len,abundance,j_gene,CDR3aa,CDR3nt
TRBV7-2,TRBD2,16,.,TRBJ2-7,CASSSQGLAGDGEQYF,TGTGCCAGCAGCTCCCAAGGACTAGCGGGAGACGGGGAGCAGTACTTC
TRBV11-2,TRBD2,16,.,TRBJ2-1,CASSSTRTSGRLEQFF,TGTGCCAGCAGCTCCACTAGGACTAGCGGGAGGCTTGAGCAGTTCTTC
TRBV27,.,14,.,TRBJ1-5,CASSLSTGNQPQHF,TGTGCCAGCAGTTTATCGACAGGCAATCAGCCCCAGCATTTT
TRBV28,.,16,.,TRBJ2-5,CASSLRTISAQETQYF,TGTGCCAGCAGTCTACGAACCATTAGCGCCCAAGAGACCCAGTACTTC
TRBV7-6,TRBD2,17,few,TRBJ2-1,CASSFRPAGSPSDEQFF,TGTGCCAGCAGCTTTCGGCCAGCGGGATCCCCTAGTGATGAGCAGTTCTTC
TRBV7-2,TRBD1,13,.,TRBJ1-2,CASSASQGAGYTF,TGTGCCAGCAGCGCCTCCCAGGGGGCTGGCTACACCTTC
TRBV19,.,15,once,TRBJ2-3,CASSIGSVSTDTQYF,TGTGCCAGTAGTATCGGTAGCGTAAGCACAGATACGCAGTATTTT
TRBV5-1,.,15,once,TRBJ2-7,CASSRGSTRTYEQYF,TGCGCCAGCAGTCGGGGGTCGACACGGACTTACGAGCAGTACTTC
TRBV6-1,.,13,few,TRBJ2-5,CASFGVNQETQYF,TGTGCCAGCTTCGGGGTGAACCAAGAGACCCAGTACTTC
TRBV7-9,TRBD1,14,.,TRBJ1-1,CSSSLGQGNTEAFF,TGTTCCAGCAGCTTGGGACAGGGGAACACTGAAGCTTTCTTT
TRBV5-1,.,15,.,TRBJ1-3,CASSLDGANGNTIYF,TGCGCCAGCAGCCTGGACGGAGCGAATGGAAACACCATATATTTT
TRBV2,.,15,.,TRBJ2-6,CASGPRGSGANVLTF,TGTGCCAGCGGGCCGAGAGGGTCTGGGGCCAACGTCCTGACTTTC
TRBV18,TRBD1,15,.,TRBJ2-1,CASSPRDRVYNEQFF,TGTGCCAGCTCACCCCGGGACAGAGTCTACAATGAGCAGTTCTTC
TRBV29-1,TRBD2,15,.,TRBJ2-2,CSVGAGGPGTGELFF,TGCAGCGTCGGAGCGGGAGGGCCGGGCACCGGGGAGCTGTTTTTT
TRBV10-1,TRBD1,16,.,TRBJ1-3,CASPDRPNGSGNTIYF,TGCGCCAGCCCGGACAGGCCGAACGGCTCTGGAAACACCATATATTTT
TRBV20-1,.,11,.,TRBJ1-4,CSASRGEKLFF,TGCAGTGCTAGTAGGGGTGAAAAACTGTTTTTT
TRBV6-6,.,14,.,TRBJ1-1,CASSNGGKDTEAFF,TGTGCCAGCAGTAATGGGGGCAAGGACACTGAAGCTTTCTTT
TRBV27,TRBD1,15,.,TRBJ1-5,CASSPGTGGGQPQHF,TGTGCCAGCAGTCCCGGGACAGGGGGAGGTCAGCCCCAGCATTTT
TRBV4-1,.,16,.,TRBJ2-1,CASSQDRTSDYNEQFF,TGCGCCAGCAGCCAAGATCGGACTTCCGATTACAATGAGCAGTTCTTC
TRBV9,.,18,.,TRBJ2-3,CASSVSSSWDSSGDTQYF,TGTGCCAGCAGCGTATCGAGTTCTTGGGACTCCTCGGGGGATACGCAGTATTTT
TRBV6-4,TRBD1,14,.,TRBJ2-7,CASRAGGSSYEQYF,TGTGCCAGCAGGGCAGGGGGCAGCTCCTACGAGCAGTACTTC
TRBV5-4,.,16,few,TRBJ1-2,CASSSPTLGARYGYTF,TGTGCCAGCAGCTCCCCTACTCTGGGAGCTCGATATGGCTACACCTTC
TRBV5-6,.,14,.,TRBJ2-2,CASSRDSHTGELFF,TGTGCCAGCAGCCGAGACAGTCACACCGGGGAGCTGTTTTTT
TRBV5-1,.,15,.,TRBJ2-5,CASRRELGLQETQYF,TGCGCCAGTAGAAGGGAACTGGGGCTCCAAGAGACCCAGTACTTC
TRBV4-1,TRBD1,14,few,TRBJ2-7,CASSRDRASYEQYF,TGCGCCAGCAGCCGGGACAGGGCCTCCTACGAGCAGTACTTC
TRBV2,.,17,.,TRBJ2-2,CASSEKVWGVNTGELFF,TGTGCCAGCAGTGAAAAGGTGTGGGGGGTGAACACCGGGGAGCTGTTTTTT
TRBV5-4,.,16,.,TRBJ2-1,CASSLDSFPSYNEQFF,TGTGCCAGCAGCCTGGACAGTTTCCCCTCCTACAATGAGCAGTTCTTC
TRBV6-6,TRBD2,15,.,TRBJ2-3,CASKTGTRAADTQYF,TGTGCCAGCAAAACCGGGACTAGGGCGGCAGATACGCAGTATTTT
TRBV18,.,15,.,TRBJ1-1,CASSPSRQLNTEAFF,TGTGCCAGCTCACCGTCAAGACAGTTGAACACTGAAGCTTTCTTT
TRBV6-6,TRBD1,14,.,TRBJ1-5,CASRGTGGEQPQHF,TGTGCCAGCCGAGGGACAGGGGGCGAGCAGCCCCAGCATTTT
TRBV13,TRBD1,17,.,TRBJ1-1,CASSPDGTGGGGTEAFF,TGTGCCAGCAGCCCAGACGGGACAGGGGGAGGTGGCACTGAAGCTTTCTTT
TRBV15,.,16,.,TRBJ2-5,CATSKGGSWGPETQYF,TGTGCCACCAGCAAAGGAGGGAGCTGGGGTCCAGAGACCCAGTACTTC
TRBV7-3,.,13,.,TRBJ2-1,CASSLNIQNEQFF,TGTGCCAGCAGCTTAAACATCCAGAATGAGCAGTTCTTC
TRBV6-5,.,13,.,TRBJ1-2,CASSPTTGYGYTF,TGTGCCAGCAGTCCCACGACAGGCTATGGCTACACCTTC
TRBV27,TRBD1,15,.,TRBJ1-5,CASTPGQGLNQPQHF,TGTGCCAGCACTCCGGGACAGGGTTTGAATCAGCCCCAGCATTTT
TRBV7-9,.,15,once,TRBJ2-7,CASSTRQTSPYEQYF,TGTGCCAGCAGCACCAGACAGACATCCCCCTACGAGCAGTACTTC
TRBV19,TRBD1,13,.,TRBJ1-5,CASRTGGYQPQHF,TGTGCCAGCCGGACAGGGGGCTATCAGCCCCAGCATTTT
TRBV6-1,TRBD2,14,once,TRBJ2-1,CASSARLAGYEQFF,TGTGCCAGCAGTGCCAGACTAGCGGGCTATGAGCAGTTCTTC
TRBV7-9,TRBD1,14,.,TRBJ2-7,CASSLVTGGYEQYF,TGTGCCAGCAGCCTTGTTACAGGGGGGTACGAGCAGTACTTC
TRBV19,.,15,.,TRBJ2-1,CASSIGVGSYNEQFF,TGTGCCAGTAGTATCGGAGTTGGGTCCTACAATGAGCAGTTCTTC
TRBV4-1,TRBD2,17,.,TRBJ2-5,CASSQGLAGAFEETQYF,TGCGCCAGCAGCCAGGGACTAGCGGGAGCCTTCGAAGAGACCCAGTACTTC
TRBV27,TRBD2,13,.,TRBJ2-7,CASRPGGIYEQYF,TGTGCCAGCCGGCCGGGAGGTATCTACGAGCAGTACTTC
TRBV7-7,TRBD1,13,.,TRBJ2-1,CASSYDRGNEQFF,TGTGCCAGCAGCTACGACAGGGGCAATGAGCAGTTCTTC
TRBV4-1,.,16,.,TRBJ2-2,CASSPLRSGSTGELFF,TGCGCCAGCAGCCCTCTGCGTAGCGGCAGCACCGGGGAGCTGTTTTTT
TRBV10-3,.,13,few,TRBJ2-1,CAISEGLGGEQFF,TGTGCCATCAGCGAGGGTCTAGGTGGTGAGCAGTTCTTC
TRBV11-2,TRBD2,15,few,TRBJ2-2,CASSSGGRRTGELFF,TGTGCCAGCAGCTCGGGGGGGAGAAGGACCGGGGAGCTGTTTTTT
TRBV19,.,11,.,TRBJ1-1,CASRQVTEAFF,TGTGCCAGTAGACAGGTCACTGAAGCTTTCTTT